These T cell receptor beta chains were read from a single sample in a study of blood T cell repertoires in COVID-19. The protocol was immunoSEQ multiplex PCR, while the TCRdb copy is restricted to in-frame clones and leaves out a portion. The table includes 45,000 to 55,000 clones, roughly 83% detected once. Sample: peripheral blood. The source is a human donor in a cohort sampled during active COVID-19. The CDR3 runs from the conserved cysteine through the conserved F or W. The D gene is left open where the match is weak. The size entry is marked missing in some rows and otherwise reads once, few, many or a size class.

-	-	TRBV16	TRBJ1-1	14	TGTGCCAGCAGCCAATCTCAGATTCAGGGGGAAGCTTTCTTT	CASSQSQIQGEAFF
TRBD1	-	TRBV6-2/TRBV6-3	TRBJ2-1	15	TGTGCCAGCAGTCCAGGACAGGGAAAGTCACCTGAGCAGTTCTTC	CASSPGQGKSPEQFF
-	-	TRBV11-1	TRBJ1-1	14	TGTGCCAGCAGCTTAGTGCGGAAGAACACTGAAGCTTTCTTT	CASSLVRKNTEAFF
-	-	TRBV7-2	TRBJ2-5	13	TGTGCCAGCAGCTTGGGTCGGAGAGAGACCCAGTACTTC	CASSLGRRETQYF
-	-	TRBV10-1	TRBJ1-2	13	TGCGCCAGCAGACAGGGAGGGGGTTATGGCTACACCTTC	CASRQGGGYGYTF
-	-	TRBV28	TRBJ2-7	15	TGTGCCAGCAATCTCTCTGGACAGCCAACCTACGAGCAGTACTTC	CASNLSGQPTYEQYF
-	once	TRBV5-4	TRBJ1-2	13	TGTGCCAGCAGCGGCGAGGGGGTCTATGGCTACACCTTC	CASSGEGVYGYTF
TRBD2	-	TRBV19	TRBJ2-3	16	TGTGCCAGTAGTATAAGTAGGACTAGCAAGTCACATACGCAGTATTTT	CASSISRTSKSHTQYF
TRBD1	-	TRBV3-1/TRBV3-2	TRBJ1-6	14	TGTGCCAGCAGCGTTGGACAGGGAAATTCACCCCTCCACTTT	CASSVGQGNSPLHF
-	-	TRBV4-1	TRBJ1-2	15	TGCGCCAGCAGCCAAGAGACAGCTACTAACTATGGCTACACCTTC	CASSQETATNYGYTF
TRBD2	-	TRBV4-1	TRBJ2-3	16	TGCGCCAGCAGTCAGATACTAGCGGGGGGCACAGATACGCAGTATTTT	CASSQILAGGTDTQYF
TRBD2	-	TRBV7-6	TRBJ2-1	15	TGTGCCAGCAGCCGGACTAGCGGGGGGAACAATGAGCAGTTCTTC	CASSRTSGGNNEQFF
TRBD2	-	TRBV7-9	TRBJ2-3	16	TGTGCCAGCAGCTGGGCTGAGGGCGGGGGGGCAGATACGCAGTATTTT	CASSWAEGGGADTQYF
-	-	TRBV28	TRBJ1-4	18	TGTGCCAGCACTCCCGACGGAGGGCCTCATGCTAATCGTGAAAAACTGTTTTTT	CASTPDGGPHANREKLFF
-	-	TRBV7-2	TRBJ1-3	16	TGTGCCAGCACCCTGGCGGGGTCTGCTCCTGGAAACACCATATATTTT	CASTLAGSAPGNTIYF
-	-	TRBV6-6	TRBJ1-2	14	TGTGCCAGCACCCTAGCGAGGAATAACTATGGCTACACCTTC	CASTLARNNYGYTF
-	-	TRBV3-1/TRBV3-2	TRBJ1-1	13	TGTGCCAGCAGCCAAGACCGGCTTACAGCTGCTTTCTTT	CASSQDRLTAAFF
TRBD1	-	TRBV16	TRBJ1-3	19	TGTGCCAGCAGCCAAAACCCACCGGGACAGGGGACCTCTGGAAACACCATATATTTT	CASSQNPPGQGTSGNTIYF
TRBD2	-	TRBV2	TRBJ2-3	15	TGTGCCAGCAGCAGGACTAGCGGGGGGGCAGATACGCAGTATTTT	CASSRTSGGADTQYF
-	-	TRBV7-9	TRBJ1-2	14	TGTGCCAGCAGCTTAGTGGGCCCTAACTATGGCTACACCTTC	CASSLVGPNYGYTF
TRBD1	-	TRBV25-1	TRBJ2-7	12	TGTGCAGCCGGGACAGGGACGGTGGCGCAGTACTTC	CAAGTGTVAQYF
-	-	TRBV7-2	TRBJ1-4	14	TGTGCCAGCAGCTTATGGGGGCCTAATGAAAAACTGTTTTTT	CASSLWGPNEKLFF
TRBD1	-	TRBV30	TRBJ1-2	14	TGTGCCTGGAGTGCCGGGACAGGGTCGGATGGCTACACCTTC	CAWSAGTGSDGYTF
-	-	TRBV10-3	TRBJ2-3	15	TGTGCCATCAGTGAGTCAGGTCTTGGAGGGAATACGCAGTATTTT	CAISESGLGGNTQYF
-	-	TRBV4-1	TRBJ2-2	16	TGCGCCAGCAGCCAAGCTTCATATAATCGGGCCGGGGAGCTGTTTTTT	CASSQASYNRAGELFF
-	-	TRBV5-1	TRBJ2-7	13	TGCGCCAGCAAACCCCACTCCCTGGACGAGCAGTACTTC	CASKPHSLDEQYF
-	-	TRBV19	TRBJ1-6	16	TGTGCCAGTAGTATAGCGGCACCCCGGGGTAATTCACCCCTCCACTTT	CASSIAAPRGNSPLHF
TRBD2	-	TRBV10-3	TRBJ2-1	17	TGTGCCATCAGTGAGTCCGCGGCTAGCGGGGATTACAATGAGCAGTTCTTC	CAISESAASGDYNEQFF
TRBD2	-	TRBV19	TRBJ2-7	16	TGTGCCAGTAGTATAGATAAGGGGACTAGGGTCTACGAGCAGTACTTC	CASSIDKGTRVYEQYF